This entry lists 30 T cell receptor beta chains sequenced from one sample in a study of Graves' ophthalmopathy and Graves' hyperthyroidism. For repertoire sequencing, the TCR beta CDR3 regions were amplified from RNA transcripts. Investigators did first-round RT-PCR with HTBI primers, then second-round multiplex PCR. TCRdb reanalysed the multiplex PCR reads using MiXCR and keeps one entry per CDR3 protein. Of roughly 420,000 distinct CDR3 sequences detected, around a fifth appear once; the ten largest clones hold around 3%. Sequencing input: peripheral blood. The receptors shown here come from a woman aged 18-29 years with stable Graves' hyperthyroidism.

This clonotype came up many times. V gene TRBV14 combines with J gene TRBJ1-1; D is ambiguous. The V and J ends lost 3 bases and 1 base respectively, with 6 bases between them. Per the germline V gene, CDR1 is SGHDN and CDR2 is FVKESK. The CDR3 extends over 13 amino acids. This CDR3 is CASSQGRNTEAFF. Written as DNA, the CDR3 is TGTGCCAGCAGCCAGGGGAGGAACACTGAAGCTTTCTTT.

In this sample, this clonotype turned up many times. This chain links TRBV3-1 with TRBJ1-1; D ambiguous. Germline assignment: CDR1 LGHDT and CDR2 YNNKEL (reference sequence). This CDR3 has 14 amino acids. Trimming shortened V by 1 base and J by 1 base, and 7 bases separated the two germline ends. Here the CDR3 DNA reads TGTGCCAGCAGCCAAGGTCAGGAGAACACTGAAGCTTTCTTT. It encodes CASSQGQENTEAFF.

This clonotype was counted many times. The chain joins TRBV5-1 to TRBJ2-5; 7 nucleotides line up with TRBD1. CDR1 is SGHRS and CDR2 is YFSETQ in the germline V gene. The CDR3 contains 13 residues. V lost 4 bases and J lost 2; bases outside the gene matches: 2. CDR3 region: CASSRQGQETQYF. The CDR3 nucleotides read TGCGCCAGCAGCCGACAGGGACAAGAGACCCAGTACTTC.

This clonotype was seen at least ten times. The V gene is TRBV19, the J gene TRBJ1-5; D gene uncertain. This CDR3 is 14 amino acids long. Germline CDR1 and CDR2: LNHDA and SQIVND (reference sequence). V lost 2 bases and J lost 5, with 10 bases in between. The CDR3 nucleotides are TGTGCCAGTAGTATACAGGCAGAACATCAGCCCCAGCATTTT. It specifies CASSIQAEHQPQHF.

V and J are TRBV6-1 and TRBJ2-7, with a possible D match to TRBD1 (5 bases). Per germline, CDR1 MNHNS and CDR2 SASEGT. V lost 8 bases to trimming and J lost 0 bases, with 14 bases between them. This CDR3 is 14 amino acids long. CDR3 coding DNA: TGTGCCAGCGCACCGCAGGGAAGCTCCTACGAGCAGTACTTC. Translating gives CASAPQGSSYEQYF.

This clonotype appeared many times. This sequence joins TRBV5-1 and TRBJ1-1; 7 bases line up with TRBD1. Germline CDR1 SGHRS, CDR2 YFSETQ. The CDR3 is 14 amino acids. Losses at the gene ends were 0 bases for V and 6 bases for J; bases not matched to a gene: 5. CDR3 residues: CASSLAGGQAEAFF. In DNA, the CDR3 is TGCGCCAGCAGCTTGGCCGGTGGACAGGCTGAAGCTTTCTTT.

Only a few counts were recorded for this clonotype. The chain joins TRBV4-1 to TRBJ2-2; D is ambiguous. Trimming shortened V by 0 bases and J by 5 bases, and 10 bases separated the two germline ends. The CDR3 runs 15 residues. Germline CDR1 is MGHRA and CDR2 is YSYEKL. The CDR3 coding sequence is TGCGCCAGCAGCCAAGATCTACCCCGGACCGGGGAGCTGTTTTTT. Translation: CASSQDLPRTGELFF.

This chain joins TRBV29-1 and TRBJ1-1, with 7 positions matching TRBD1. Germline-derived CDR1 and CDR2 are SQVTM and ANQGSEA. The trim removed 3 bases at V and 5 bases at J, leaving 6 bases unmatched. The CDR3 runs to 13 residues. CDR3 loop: CSVEPQGMTEAFF. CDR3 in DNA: TGCAGCGTTGAGCCACAGGGGATGACTGAAGCTTTCTTT.

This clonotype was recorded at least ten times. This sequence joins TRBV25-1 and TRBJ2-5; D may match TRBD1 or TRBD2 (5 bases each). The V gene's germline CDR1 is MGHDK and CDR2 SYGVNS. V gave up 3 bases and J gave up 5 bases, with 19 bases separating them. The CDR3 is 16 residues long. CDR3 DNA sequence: TGTGCCAGCAGTGAGACGGGGCAGGGTGTTTTGGAGACCCAGTACTTC. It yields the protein CASSETGQGVLETQYF. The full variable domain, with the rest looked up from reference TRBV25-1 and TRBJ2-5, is EADIYQTPRYLVIGTGKKITLECSQTMGHDKMYWYQQDPGMELHLIHYSYGVNSTEKGDLSSESTVSRIRTEHFPLTLESARPSHTSQYLCASSETGQGVLETQYFGPGTRLLVL.

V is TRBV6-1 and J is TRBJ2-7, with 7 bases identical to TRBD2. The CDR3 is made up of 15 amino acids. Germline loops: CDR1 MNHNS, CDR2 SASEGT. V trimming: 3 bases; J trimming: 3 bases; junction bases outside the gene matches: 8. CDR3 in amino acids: CASSEDAGASYEQYF. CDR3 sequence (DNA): TGTGCCAGCAGTGAGGATGCGGGAGCGAGCTACGAGCAGTACTTC.

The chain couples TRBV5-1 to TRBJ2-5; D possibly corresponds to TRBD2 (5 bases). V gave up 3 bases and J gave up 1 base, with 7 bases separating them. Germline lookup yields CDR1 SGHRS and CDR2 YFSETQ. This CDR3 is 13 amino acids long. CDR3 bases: TGCGCCAGCAGCTGGACTCTCCAAGAGACCCAGTACTTC. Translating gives CASSWTLQETQYF.

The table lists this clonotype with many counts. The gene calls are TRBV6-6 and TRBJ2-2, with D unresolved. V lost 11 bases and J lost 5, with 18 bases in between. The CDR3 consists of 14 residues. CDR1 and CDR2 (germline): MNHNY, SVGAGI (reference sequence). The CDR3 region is CAAQRQRTTGELFF. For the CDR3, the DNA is TGTGCCGCCCAAAGGCAGAGAACGACCGGGGAGCTGTTTTTT.

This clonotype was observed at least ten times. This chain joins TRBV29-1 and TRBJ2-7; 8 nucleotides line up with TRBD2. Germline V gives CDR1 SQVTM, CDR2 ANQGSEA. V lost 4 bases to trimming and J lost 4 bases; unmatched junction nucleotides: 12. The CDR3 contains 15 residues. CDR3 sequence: CSVARLTGGPYEQYF. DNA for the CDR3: TGCAGCGTTGCCCGCCTTACGGGAGGGCCGTACGAGCAGTACTTC.

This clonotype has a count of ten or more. Here the CDR3 DNA reads TGTGCCATCAGTGACTCGGGTCTTAGGGACTACGAGCAGTACTTC. Amino acids: CAISDSGLRDYEQYF. The chain has TRBV10-3 and TRBJ2-7; D is uncertain. Germline loops: CDR1 ENHRY, CDR2 SYGVKD. V lost 3 bases, J lost 3 bases, and 15 bases lay in between. The CDR3 has 15 residues.

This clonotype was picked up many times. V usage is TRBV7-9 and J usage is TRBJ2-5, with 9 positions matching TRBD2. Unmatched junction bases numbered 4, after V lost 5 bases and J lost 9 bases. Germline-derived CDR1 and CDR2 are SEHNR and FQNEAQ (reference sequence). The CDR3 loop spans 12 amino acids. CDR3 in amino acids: CASSRTSEAQYF. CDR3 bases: TGTGCCAGCAGCCGGACTAGCGAAGCCCAGTACTTC.

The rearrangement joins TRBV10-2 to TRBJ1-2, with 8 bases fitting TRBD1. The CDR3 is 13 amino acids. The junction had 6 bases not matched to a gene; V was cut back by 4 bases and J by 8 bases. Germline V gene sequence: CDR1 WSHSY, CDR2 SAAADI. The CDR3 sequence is CASSADREGGYTF. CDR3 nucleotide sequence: TGCGCCAGCAGTGCGGACAGGGAGGGAGGCTACACCTTC.

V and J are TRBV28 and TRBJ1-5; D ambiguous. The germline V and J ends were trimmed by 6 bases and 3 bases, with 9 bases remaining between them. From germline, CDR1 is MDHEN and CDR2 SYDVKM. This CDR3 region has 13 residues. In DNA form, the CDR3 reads TGTGCCAGCAGCCAAGTTGCCAATCAGCCCCAGCATTTT. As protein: CASSQVANQPQHF. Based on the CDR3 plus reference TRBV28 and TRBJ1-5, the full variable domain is DVKVTQSSRYLVKRTGEKVFLECVQDMDHENMFWYRQDPGLGLRLIYFSYDVKMKEKGDIPEGYSVSREKKERFSLILESASTNQTSMYLCASSQVANQPQHFGDGTRLSIL.

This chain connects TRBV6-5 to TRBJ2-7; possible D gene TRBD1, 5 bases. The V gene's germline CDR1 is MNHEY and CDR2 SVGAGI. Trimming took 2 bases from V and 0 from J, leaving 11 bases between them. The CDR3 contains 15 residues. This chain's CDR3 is CASSYRSDSSYEQYF. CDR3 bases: TGTGCCAGCAGTTACCGTTCCGACAGCTCCTACGAGCAGTACTTC.

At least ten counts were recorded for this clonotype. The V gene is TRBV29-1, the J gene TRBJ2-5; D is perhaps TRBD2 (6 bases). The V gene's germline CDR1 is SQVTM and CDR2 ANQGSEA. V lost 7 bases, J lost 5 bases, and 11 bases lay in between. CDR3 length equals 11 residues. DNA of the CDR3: TGCAGCGCGGGAGTCGGCGAGACCCAGTACTTC. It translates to CSAGVGETQYF.

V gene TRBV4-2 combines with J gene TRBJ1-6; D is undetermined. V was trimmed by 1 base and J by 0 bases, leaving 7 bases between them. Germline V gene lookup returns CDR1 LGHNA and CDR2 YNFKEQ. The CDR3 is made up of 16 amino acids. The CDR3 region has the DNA TGTGCCAGCAGCCAAGTTGACCGCTCCTATAATTCACCCCTCCACTTT. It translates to CASSQVDRSYNSPLHF.

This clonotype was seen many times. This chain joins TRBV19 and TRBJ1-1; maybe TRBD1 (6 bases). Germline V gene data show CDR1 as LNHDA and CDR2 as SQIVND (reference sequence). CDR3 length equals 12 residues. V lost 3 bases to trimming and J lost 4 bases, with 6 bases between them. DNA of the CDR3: TGTGCCAGTAGTATGACAGGCACTGAAGCTTTCTTT. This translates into CASSMTGTEAFF.

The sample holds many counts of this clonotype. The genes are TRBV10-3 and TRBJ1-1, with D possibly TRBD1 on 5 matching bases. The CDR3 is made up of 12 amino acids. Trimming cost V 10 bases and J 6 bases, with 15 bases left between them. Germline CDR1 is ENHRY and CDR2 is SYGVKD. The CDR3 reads CASRQMGSEAFF. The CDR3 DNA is TGTGCCAGCCGACAGATGGGCTCTGAAGCTTTCTTT.

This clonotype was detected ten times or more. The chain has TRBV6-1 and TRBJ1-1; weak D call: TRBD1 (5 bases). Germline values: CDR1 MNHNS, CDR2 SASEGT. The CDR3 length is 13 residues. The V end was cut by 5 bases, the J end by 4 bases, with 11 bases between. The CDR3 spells CASSTGVGTEAFF. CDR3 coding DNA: TGTGCCAGCAGTACGGGGGTGGGCACTGAAGCTTTCTTT.

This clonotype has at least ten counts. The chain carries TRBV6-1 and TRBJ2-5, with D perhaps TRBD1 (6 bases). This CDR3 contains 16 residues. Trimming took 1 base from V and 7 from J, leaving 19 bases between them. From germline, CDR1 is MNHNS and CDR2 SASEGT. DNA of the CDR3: TGTGCCAGCAGTGAAGGTGCGGTGGCAGGGGCGGTGACCCAGTACTTC. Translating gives CASSEGAVAGAVTQYF.

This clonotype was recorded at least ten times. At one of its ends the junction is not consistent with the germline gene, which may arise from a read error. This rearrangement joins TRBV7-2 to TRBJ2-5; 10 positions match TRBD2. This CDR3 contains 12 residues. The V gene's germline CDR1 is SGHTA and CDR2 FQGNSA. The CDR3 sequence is CASSRTSGTGDF. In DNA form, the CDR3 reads TGTGCCAGCAGCCGTACTAGCGGGACGGGGGACTTC.

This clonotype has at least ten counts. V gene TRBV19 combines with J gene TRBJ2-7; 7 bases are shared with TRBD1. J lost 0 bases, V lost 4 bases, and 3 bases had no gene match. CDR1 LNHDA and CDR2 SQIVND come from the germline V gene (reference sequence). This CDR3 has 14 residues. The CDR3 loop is CASSTTGVSYEQYF. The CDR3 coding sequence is TGTGCCAGTAGTACCACAGGGGTCTCCTACGAGCAGTACTTC.

The CDR3 sequence: CASSVDPGHRNTEAFF. CDR3 nucleotide sequence: TGTGCCAGCAGCGTAGATCCGGGACACAGAAACACTGAAGCTTTCTTT. V is TRBV9 and J is TRBJ1-1, with a possible D match to TRBD1 (6 bases). Trimming removed 0 bases at V and 2 bases at J, with 14 bases between. CDR1 is SGDLS, CDR2 YYNGEE, per germline. The CDR3 is 16 residues long.

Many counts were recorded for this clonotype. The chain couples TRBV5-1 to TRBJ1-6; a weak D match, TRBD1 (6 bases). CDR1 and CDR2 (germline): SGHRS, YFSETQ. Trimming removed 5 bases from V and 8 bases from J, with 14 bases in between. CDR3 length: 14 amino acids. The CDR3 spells CASSRGDTDSPLHF. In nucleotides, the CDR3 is TGCGCCAGCAGTCGGGGGGACACCGATTCACCCCTCCACTTT.

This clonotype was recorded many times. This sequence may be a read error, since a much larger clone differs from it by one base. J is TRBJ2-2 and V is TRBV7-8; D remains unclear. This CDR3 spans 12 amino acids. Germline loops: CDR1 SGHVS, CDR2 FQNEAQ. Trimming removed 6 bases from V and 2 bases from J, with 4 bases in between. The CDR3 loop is CASSFNTGELFF. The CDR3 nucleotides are TGTGCCAGCAGTTTCAACACCGGGGAGCTGTTTTTT.

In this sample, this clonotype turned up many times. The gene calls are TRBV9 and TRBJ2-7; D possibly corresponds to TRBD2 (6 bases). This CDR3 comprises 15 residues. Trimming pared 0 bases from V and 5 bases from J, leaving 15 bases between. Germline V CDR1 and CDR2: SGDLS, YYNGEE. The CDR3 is CASSVVSRGLDEQYF. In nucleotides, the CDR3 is TGTGCCAGCAGCGTAGTCTCACGGGGACTGGACGAGCAGTACTTC. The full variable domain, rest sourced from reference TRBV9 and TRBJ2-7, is DSGVTQTPKHLITATGQRVTLRCSPRSGDLSVYWYQQSLDQGLQFLIQYYNGEERAKGNILERFSAQQFPDLHSELNLSSLELGDSALYFCASSVVSRGLDEQYFGPGTRLTVT.